This T cell receptor (beta chain) was documented in a study of blood T cell repertoires in COVID-19. Study context: T cells, B-cell-depleted T cells, or PBMCs supplied cDNA or gDNA.

CDR1 SGHVS and CDR2 FQNEAQ come from the germline V gene. Trimming at V came to 4 bases and at J to 1 base, leaving 4 bases not matched to a gene. The CDR3 consists of 15 residues. Authors' processing steps: Reference gene primers were amplified, and this amplification served to estimate nucleated cell counts. Data came from immunoSEQ multiplex PCR; TCRdb stores just in-frame clones and leaves some out. Clone size and V and J calls were adopted from that table, with D and trimming inferred from the DNA. Seen here are about 170,000 clones, around nine tenths observed once, and the top ten hold under 3.5%.

Sequenced input: peripheral blood. The chain uses TRBV7-8 and TRBJ1-1, with TRBD1 matching over 9 bases. The source is a man between 65 and 80 years old with acute or convalescent COVID-19. This chain's CDR3 is CASSYYRGQNTEAFF. In nucleotides, the CDR3 is TGTGCCAGCAGCTACTACAGGGGGCAGAACACTGAAGCTTTCTTT.